The present TCR beta chain was sequenced within a study of beta chain features in type 1 diabetes. The investigators reverse transcribed all of the isolated RNA, so they sequenced expressed TCRB transcripts. Sequencing was performed with immunoSEQ multiplex PCR; in TCRdb, only in-frame clones are kept and a portion is missing. This sample has roughly 700,000 clones, with about an eighth found just once. This CDR3 region has 14 residues. The germline V gene encodes CDR1 SGHRS and CDR2 YFSETQ. V shed 0 bases, J shed 4 bases, and the junction held 2 bases outside the gene matches. Whole-study results and caveats: TCRB CDR3s from Type 1 diabetes patients were moderately but significantly shorter in all four CD4+ subsets.

This clone was counted between two and nine times. Its specificity is unknown. Other nucleotide sequences in the sample specify the same CDR3. The sequence derives from a man between 18 and 29 years old with type 1 diabetes. The specimen was naive CD4+ T cells from blood. The chain combines TRBV5-1 with TRBJ1-1; TRBD1 matches 8 bases. The CDR3 protein is CASSLAGGGTEAFF. The CDR3 bases are TGCGCCAGCAGCTTGGCAGGGGGCGGCACTGAAGCTTTCTTT.